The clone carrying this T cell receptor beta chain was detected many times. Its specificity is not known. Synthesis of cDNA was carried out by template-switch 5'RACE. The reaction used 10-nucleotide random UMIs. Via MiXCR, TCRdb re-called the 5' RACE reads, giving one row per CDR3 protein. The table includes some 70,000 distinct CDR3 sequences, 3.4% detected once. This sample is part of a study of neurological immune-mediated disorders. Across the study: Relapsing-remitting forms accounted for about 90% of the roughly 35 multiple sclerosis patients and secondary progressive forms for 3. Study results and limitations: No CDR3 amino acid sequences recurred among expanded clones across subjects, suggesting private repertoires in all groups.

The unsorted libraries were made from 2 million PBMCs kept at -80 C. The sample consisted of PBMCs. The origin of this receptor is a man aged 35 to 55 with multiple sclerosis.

The CDR3 nucleotides read TGTGCCAGCAGAGTCTCGGGGGGCCCGAGCTATGGCTACACCTTC. Its translation: CASRVSGGPSYGYTF. The rearrangement uses TRBV12-3 or TRBV12-4 and TRBJ1-2; weak D call: TRBD1 (6 bases). Trimming cost V 6 bases and J 4 bases, with 18 bases left between them. CDR3 size: 15 residues.